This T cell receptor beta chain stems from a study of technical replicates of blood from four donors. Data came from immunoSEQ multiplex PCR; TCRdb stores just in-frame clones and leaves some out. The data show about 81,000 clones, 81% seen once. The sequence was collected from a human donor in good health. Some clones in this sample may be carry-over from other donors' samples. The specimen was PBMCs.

CDR3 sequence reads: CASSQGPRLDNEKLFF. The CDR3 DNA is TGCGCCAGCAGCCAAGGGCCGAGACTGGATAATGAAAAACTGTTTTTT. The chain couples TRBV4-3 to TRBJ1-4; D not resolved. Germline values: CDR1 LGHNA, CDR2 YSLEER. Trimming took 1 base from V and 4 from J, leaving 13 bases between them. This CDR3 has 16 amino acids.